The source of this T cell receptor beta chain is a study of vaccination effects on CD4 cells after COVID-19. Under the ViraFEST assay, PBMC were stimulated with viral peptide pools so that antigen-specific CD4+ T cells expanded. Sequencing was performed afterwards. Once cultured for approximately ten days, the cells underwent separation to obtain CD4+ T cells. PCR showed that the person got SARS-CoV-2 infection at some point between March and December 2020. As for this clone: Its antigen remains unknown.

Study-wide findings and caveats: Substantial clonal contraction characterized both infection- and vaccine-induced clones late after vaccination.

V was pared by 0 bases and J by 2 bases, with 12 bases between. Germline values: CDR1 SGDLS, CDR2 YYNGEE. CDR3 size: 16 residues. Sequencing used immunoSEQ multiplex PCR; TCRdb keeps in-frame clones, though not all of them. Of 45,000 to 70,000 clones detected, roughly 77% appear once; the ten largest clones hold about 5%. The sequence was collected from a human donor who had a prior SARS-CoV-2 infection. The chain employs TRBV9 and TRBJ2-1; D possibly corresponds to TRBD2 (7 bases). Source: CD4+ T cells from PBMCs cultured with HIV peptides, taken before COVID-19 vaccination. Subset: HIV-1 Nef peptide pool negative control/reference culture. The CDR3: CASSVVGGATYNEQFF. The CDR3 coding sequence is TGTGCCAGCAGCGTAGTAGGGGGGGCTACCTACAATGAGCAGTTCTTC.